What follows describes a single TCR beta chain. This entry comes from a study of cytomegalovirus exposure and HLA in healthy donors. The V gene end was trimmed by 7 bases and the J gene end by 0 bases; junction bases not matched to a gene: 4. CDR3 length: 15 amino acids. Germline V gives CDR1 LNHDA, CDR2 SQIVND (reference sequence). The PCR was carried out with 60 Vbeta primers and 13 Jbeta primers. The repertoire was sequenced with immunoSEQ multiplex PCR; TCRdb's copy has only in-frame clones and lacks some. The sample features 200,000 to 250,000 clones, with under 1% in its top ten. Sequences were obtained from PBMCs. This sequence originates from a woman younger than 45 in good health and CMV-seropositive. The chain employs TRBV19 and TRBJ2-3; 10 bases agree with TRBD2. The CDR3 loop is CASKRAGGSTDTQYF. CDR3 coding DNA: TGTGCCAGTAAGCGAGCGGGGGGGAGCACAGATACGCAGTATTTT.